This T cell receptor (beta chain) is drawn from a study of graft-versus-host responses after intestinal transplantation. This clone has a single count. As yet, its antigen is unknown. Only in-frame clones appear in the TCRdb table, and some are missing; sequencing was by immunoSEQ multiplex PCR. Of about 86,000 clones in the sample, 91% were seen once. Unmatched junction bases numbered 7, after V lost 5 bases and J lost 5 bases. This CDR3 contains 14 residues. Germline V gene lookup returns CDR1 SGHNT and CDR2 YENEEA. The genes are TRBV11-3 and TRBJ2-7; 9 bases map to TRBD1. Here the sequenced sample was unstimulated CD8+ T cells sorted from spleen or lymph node cells, taken before intestinal transplant. This TCR was recovered from a human donor who received an intestinal transplant. CDR3 in amino acids: CASSDRGQGHEQYF. The CDR3 bases are TGTGCCAGCAGCGACCGGGGACAGGGCCACGAGCAGTACTTC.